This is a list of T cell receptor beta chains from one sample in a study of immune cell composition in non-small cell lung cancer. The protocol was immunoSEQ multiplex PCR, while the TCRdb copy is restricted to in-frame clones and leaves out a portion. The sample lists under 20,000 clones; 77% were seen once. The sample was also reused in another study, on CD4 T cells in lung cancer.

The sequencing sample was made of non-adjacent lung tissue. All receptors come from a human donor with non-small cell lung cancer. The CDR3 runs from the conserved cysteine through the conserved F or W. The D gene is left open where the match is weak. Rows may omit the clone size; those that give it use once, few, many or a size class.

d_gene,j_gene,abundance,v_gene,len,CDR3aa,CDR3nt
TRBD2,TRBJ2-3,NA,TRBV5-6,15,CASSISGVSTDTQYF,TGTGCCAGCAGCATTAGCGGGGTTAGCACAGATACGCAGTATTTT
TRBD2,TRBJ2-3,NA,TRBV7-2,17,CASSFLLAGGRSDTQYF,TGTGCCAGCAGCTTTCTCCTAGCGGGGGGGCGATCAGATACGCAGTATTTT
TRBD1,TRBJ2-7,NA,TRBV7-9,14,CASSLGPGGYEQYF,TGTGCCAGCAGCTTAGGCCCAGGGGGCTACGAGCAGTACTTC
NA,TRBJ1-1,NA,TRBV19,15,CASSIMGRRNTEAFF,TGTGCCAGTAGTATTATGGGCCGGCGGAACACTGAAGCTTTCTTT
NA,TRBJ1-6,few,TRBV10-2,16,CASSDPPGAYNSPLHF,TGCGCCAGCAGTGATCCCCCGGGAGCGTATAATTCACCCCTCCACTTT
NA,TRBJ2-7,NA,TRBV7-9,17,CASEAREPKNGRYEQYF,TGTGCCAGCGAGGCCAGGGAACCCAAGAATGGTAGATACGAGCAGTACTTC
TRBD1,TRBJ1-1,once,TRBV14,14,CASSPGQPNTEAFF,TGTGCCAGCAGCCCGGGACAGCCGAACACTGAAGCTTTCTTT
TRBD1,TRBJ1-1,NA,TRBV27,15,CASSLKQGMNTEAFF,TGTGCCAGCAGTTTAAAACAGGGGATGAACACTGAAGCTTTCTTT
NA,TRBJ2-7,NA,TRBV6-1,13,CASRDLVAYEQYF,TGTGCCAGCCGAGATCTTGTGGCCTACGAGCAGTACTTC
TRBD1,TRBJ1-1,NA,TRBV30,13,CAWARTGSTEAFF,TGTGCCTGGGCCCGGACAGGGAGCACTGAAGCTTTCTTT